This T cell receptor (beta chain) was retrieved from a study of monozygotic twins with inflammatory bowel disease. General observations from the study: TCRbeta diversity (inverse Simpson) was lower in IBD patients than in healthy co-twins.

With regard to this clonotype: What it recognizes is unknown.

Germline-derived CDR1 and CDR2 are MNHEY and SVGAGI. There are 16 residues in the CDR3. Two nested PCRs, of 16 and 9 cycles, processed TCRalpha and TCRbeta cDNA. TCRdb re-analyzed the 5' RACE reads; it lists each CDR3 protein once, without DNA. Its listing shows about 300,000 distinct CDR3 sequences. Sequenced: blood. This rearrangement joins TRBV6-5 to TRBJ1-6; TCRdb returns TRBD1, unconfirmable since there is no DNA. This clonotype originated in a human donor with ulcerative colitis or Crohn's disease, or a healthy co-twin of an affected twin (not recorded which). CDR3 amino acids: CASSSRGPINNSPLHF.